This T cell receptor (beta chain) comes out of a study of memory CD4+ T cells and cytomegalovirus serostatus. Single viable CD3+CD4+CD8-CD45RO+ cells were sorted as the memory CD4+ T cells. This table comes from immunoSEQ multiplex PCR, and its TCRdb copy is limited to in-frame clones, with some not included. The sample records roughly 50,000 clones, more than 65% being singletons. There are 16 residues in the CDR3. The V gene end was trimmed by 2 bases and the J gene end by 3 bases; junction bases not matched to a gene: 7. Germline CDR1 reads LGHNA; CDR2 reads YNFKEQ. The sample was memory CD4+ T cells from blood. This TCR derives from an adult in good health and CMV-seronegative. Some clones in this sample may be carry-over from other donors' samples. The V gene is TRBV4-2, the J gene TRBJ2-1; 7 bases align to TRBD2. In DNA, the CDR3 is TGTGCCAGCAGCCAATCTAGCGGCGAGTTCTACAATGAGCAGTTCTTC. Translation: CASSQSSGEFYNEQFF.